This entry lists 13 T cell receptor beta chains sequenced from one sample in a study of cytomegalovirus exposure and HLA in healthy donors. PCR used 60 Vbeta primers and 13 Jbeta primers. Assay: immunoSEQ multiplex PCR; the TCRdb copy retains only in-frame clones and omits some. The sample has some 160,000 clones; 80% to 85% are singletons. Sequenced material: PBMCs. All receptors derive from a male donor in good health and CMV-seronegative.

The rearrangement links TRBV9 to TRBJ1-4; D is undetermined. Germline assignment: CDR1 SGDLS and CDR2 YYNGEE. This CDR3 contains 16 residues. The V and J ends lost 0 bases and 4 bases respectively, with 13 bases between them. CDR3 region: CASSVGGRPINEKLFF. CDR3 coding DNA: TGTGCCAGCAGCGTAGGTGGCAGGCCGATTAATGAAAAACTGTTTTTT.

This sequence joins TRBV7-6 and TRBJ2-5, with D possibly being TRBD1 (5 bases). CDR3 size: 13 residues. Trimming pared 9 bases from V and 6 bases from J, leaving 17 bases between. Per germline, CDR1 SGHVS and CDR2 FNYEAQ. CDR3 protein: CASTTQVRKTQYF. The CDR3 DNA reads as TGTGCCAGTACAACACAGGTTAGGAAGACCCAGTACTTC.

The J gene is TRBJ2-7, the V gene TRBV10-3, with 9 bases that match TRBD1. The CDR3 has 15 residues. J was trimmed by 2 bases and V by 7 bases; bases with no gene match: 9. Germline lookup yields CDR1 ENHRY and CDR2 SYGVKD. As DNA, the CDR3 is TGTGCCATCAACGCCGGGACAGGGTTTACCTACGAGCAGTACTTC. Translation: CAINAGTGFTYEQYF.

The chain employs TRBV4-3 and TRBJ2-4; D remains ambiguous. The CDR3 is made up of 13 amino acids. The V and J ends lost 1 base and 3 bases respectively, with 4 bases between them. Germline CDR1 and CDR2: LGHNA and YSLEER. For the CDR3, the DNA is TGCGCCAGCAGCCAAGCCGGCAAAAACATTCAGTACTTC. Its translation: CASSQAGKNIQYF.

The genes are TRBV18 and TRBJ2-7; possibly TRBD2 for D (6 bases). V lost 3 bases and J 5 bases, leaving 8 bases between the germline ends. The CDR3 is made up of 12 amino acids. Per germline, CDR1 KGHSH and CDR2 LQKENI. The CDR3 DNA reads as TGTGCCAGCTCACCGCGCGGGGACGAGCAGTACTTC. It translates to CASSPRGDEQYF.

The chain uses TRBV29-1 and TRBJ1-1, with 8 bases that match TRBD1. In germline, CDR1 is SQVTM, CDR2 ANQGSEA. Trimming at V came to 4 bases and at J to 0 bases, leaving 4 bases not matched to a gene. The CDR3 consists of 14 residues. The CDR3 DNA reads TGCAGCGTTGGGGCAGGGGGCCTGAACACTGAAGCTTTCTTT. Its protein is CSVGAGGLNTEAFF.

The CDR3 DNA reads as TGCGCCAGCAGCTTGACTAGCGGGGCAAGCACAGATACGCAGTATTTT. Translated: CASSLTSGASTDTQYF. The genes are TRBV5-1 and TRBJ2-3, with 10 bases aligning to TRBD2. J gave up 0 bases and V 1 base, and 2 bases lay outside the gene matches. The CDR3 is 16 amino acids. CDR1 is SGHRS and CDR2 is YFSETQ in the germline V gene.

This clone was observed a handful of times. The J gene is TRBJ2-3, the V gene TRBV5-1; 7 bases align to TRBD2. The CDR3 extends over 17 amino acids. V was clipped by 4 bases and J by 6 bases; unmatched bases: 17. Germline V CDR1 and CDR2: SGHRS, YFSETQ. CDR3 in amino acids: CASSPGRDRGEWDTQYF. For the CDR3, the DNA is TGCGCCAGCAGCCCGGGGAGGGACCGAGGGGAGTGGGATACGCAGTATTTT.

As concerns this clone: Within the sample, other DNA sequences also encode this same CDR3. V usage is TRBV30 and J usage is TRBJ1-3, with D unclear. Germline V gives CDR1 GTSNPN, CDR2 SVGIG (reference sequence). This CDR3 has 13 residues. Trimming shortened V by 2 bases and J by 1 base, and 6 bases separated the two germline ends. DNA of the CDR3: TGTGCCTGGAGTATAGATTCTGGAAACACCATATATTTT. Translated, it gives CAWSIDSGNTIYF.

The chain links TRBV27 to TRBJ1-2; weak D call: TRBD1 (6 bases). V was clipped by 5 bases and J by 4 bases, with 14 bases between them. The CDR3 has 14 residues. Germline V gives CDR1 MNHEY, CDR2 SMNVEV (reference sequence). The CDR3 sequence is CASSPYRVGYGYTF. CDR3 coding DNA: TGTGCCAGCAGTCCTTACAGGGTGGGCTATGGCTACACCTTC.

The chain couples TRBV14 to TRBJ2-7; 7 bases are a match to TRBD1. This CDR3 region has 15 residues. J lost 4 bases, V lost 1 base, and 7 bases had no gene match. CDR1 and CDR2 (germline): SGHDN, FVKESK. This chain's CDR3 is CASSQAGTAVYEQYF. The CDR3 DNA sequence: TGTGCCAGCAGCCAAGCGGGGACAGCAGTTTACGAGCAGTACTTC.

The CDR3 loop is CASSLSGGAEGDTQYF. The CDR3 coding sequence is TGTGCCAGCAGCCTTAGCGGGGGGGCCGAGGGAGATACGCAGTATTTT. This chain joins TRBV7-9 and TRBJ2-3; TRBD2 agrees at 11 bases. The CDR3 runs 16 residues. Germline assignment: CDR1 SEHNR and CDR2 FQNEAQ (reference sequence). With 5 bases clipped from V and 5 bases from J, the junction kept 9 bases outside the gene matches.

This clone has just a few counts. The chain links TRBV6-5 to TRBJ1-2; 9 nucleotides line up with TRBD1. The CDR3 length is 15 residues. J was trimmed by 2 bases and V by 4 bases; bases with no gene match: 5. In germline, CDR1 is MNHEY, CDR2 SVGAGI. The CDR3 loop reads CASSSTGGGNYGYTF. The CDR3 DNA follows: TGTGCCAGCAGTTCGACAGGGGGAGGGAACTATGGCTACACCTTC.